Described below is a single T cell receptor beta chain sequence and its context. The V gene's germline CDR1 is LNHDA and CDR2 SQIVND (reference sequence). This CDR3 comprises 15 residues. V was clipped by 3 bases and J by 9 bases; unmatched bases: 7. This sample stems from a study of blood T cell repertoires in COVID-19. Study as a whole: Samples came from the United States, Italy and Spain, spanning acute and convalescent COVID-19. T cells, B-cell-depleted T cells, or PBMCs supplied cDNA or gDNA.

Enrollment of patients from Seattle took place during active infection, with longitudinal follow-up. As originally analysed: Nucleated cell number was recorded as an estimate derived from reference gene primer amplification. Sequenced by immunoSEQ multiplex PCR; TCRdb stores in-frame clones only, minus some. The V and J calls and clone size are taken from that table; D and trimming were inferred from the DNA. The sample has a few hundred thousand clones, about 90% seen once. This sequence originates from an older woman with COVID-19, enrolled during active disease. This chain connects TRBV19 to TRBJ2-1; TRBD1 matches 11 bases. Sequenced material: peripheral blood. The DNA of the CDR3 is TGTGCCAGTAGTATCTATCGGACAGGGGGCGGTGAGCAGTTCTTC. This codes for CASSIYRTGGGEQFF.